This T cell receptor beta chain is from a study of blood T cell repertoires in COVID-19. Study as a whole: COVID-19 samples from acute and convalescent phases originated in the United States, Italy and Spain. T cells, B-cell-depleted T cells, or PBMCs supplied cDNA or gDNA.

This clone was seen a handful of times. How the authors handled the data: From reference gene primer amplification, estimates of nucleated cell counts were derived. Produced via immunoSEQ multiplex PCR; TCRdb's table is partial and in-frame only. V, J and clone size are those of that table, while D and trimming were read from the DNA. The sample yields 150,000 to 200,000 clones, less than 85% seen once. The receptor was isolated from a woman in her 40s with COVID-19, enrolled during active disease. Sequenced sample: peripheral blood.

CDR3 nucleotides: TGTGCCAGTAAGCGGAGCGGCTCCTACAATGAGCAGTTCTTC. Translation gives CASKRSGSYNEQFF. This chain uses TRBV19 with TRBJ2-1, with a possible D match to TRBD2 (5 bases). The CDR3 loop spans 14 amino acids. The germline V gene encodes CDR1 LNHDA and CDR2 SQIVND (reference sequence). V lost 7 bases, J lost 0 bases, and 10 bases lay in between.